This T cell receptor beta chain was found in a study of T cell responses to AZD1222 COVID-19 vaccine. The CDR3 has 12 amino acids. V lost 1 base and J lost 10, with 5 bases in between. CDR1 and CDR2 from the germline V gene are SNHLY and FYNNEI. Profiling relied on immunoSEQ multiplex PCR, and the TCRdb table lists in-frame clones only, not all of them. The repertoire consists of around 110,000 clones, with about 92% occurring once and the leading ten covering over 7%. The gene calls are TRBV2 and TRBJ1-6; D ambiguous. The sample here was peripheral blood, taken 28 days after the second AZD1222 dose. The TCR sequence derives from an adult who received the AZD1222 COVID-19 vaccine. The CDR3 here is CASSEGRSPLHF. DNA of the CDR3: TGTGCCAGCAGTGAAGGGAGGTCACCCCTCCACTTT.